This T cell receptor (beta chain) is from a study of spatial heterogeneity in lung cancer. General study results and limits: Blood showed ubiquitous tumor TCRs more often at resection than at routine follow-up.

On each TCR cDNA molecule, a unique molecular identifier was present. TCRdb reprocessed the 5' RACE reads with MiXCR, giving one entry per CDR3 protein. The table records under 20,000 distinct CDR3 sequences, approximately 18% of them present only once. V lost 0 bases, J lost 2 bases, and 7 bases stayed unmatched. Germline V gene lookup returns CDR1 LGHDT and CDR2 YNNKEL (reference sequence). This CDR3 spans 18 amino acids. Stated time point: sample taken at primary tumor resection. The input material, whole RNA from tumor, nontumor lung or frozen PBMC, was sequenced unsorted. The donor population consisted of 72 patients with untreated, early-stage non-small cell lung cancer. This clonotype was counted ten times or more. Its specificity is not known.

The clonotype was recovered from a male donor with early-stage non-small cell lung cancer. The genes are TRBV3-1 and TRBJ2-2; TRBD2 aligns across 9 bases. The starting material was PBMCs, obtained at surgery. CDR3 sequence: CASSQERTSVDNTGELFF. CDR3 sequence (DNA): TGTGCCAGCAGCCAAGAACGGACTAGCGTGGATAACACCGGGGAGCTGTTTTTT.